These T cell receptor beta chains were read from a single sample in a study of blood T cells in healthy people across ages. TCRdb re-called the 5' RACE reads with MiXCR, one entry per CDR3 protein. The sample has about a million distinct CDR3 sequences, about 44% seen once; the top ten hold 13%. Sequenced: blood. Receptors originate from a man aged 25-45 years in good health. The CDR3 runs from the conserved cysteine through the conserved F or W. Fields, in order: J gene, clone size, V gene, D gene, CDR3 DNA, CDR3 protein. D genes are given only for firm matches. Expanded clones get a size class; other rows say once, few or many, or leave the size out.

J gene: TRBJ2-1
clone size: many
V gene: TRBV20-1
D gene: TRBD2
CDR3 DNA: TGCAGTGCTAGACCGGTGACTAGCCCGTACAATGAGCAGTTCTTC
CDR3 protein: CSARPVTSPYNEQFF

J gene: TRBJ2-7
clone size: once
V gene: TRBV12-3/TRBV12-4
D gene: TRBD2
CDR3 DNA: TGTGCCAGCAGTTTAGTCGGTAGCGGGGCCTACAATGAGCAGTACTTC
CDR3 protein: CASSLVGSGAYNEQYF

J gene: TRBJ2-1
clone size: NA
V gene: TRBV28
D gene: NA
CDR3 DNA: TGTGCCAGCACCCTGGGGACCAATGAGCAGTTCTTC
CDR3 protein: CASTLGTNEQFF

J gene: TRBJ2-3
clone size: few
V gene: TRBV9
D gene: NA
CDR3 DNA: TGTGCCAGCAGCGAGGTGTGGGGCTCCACAGATACGCAGTATTTT
CDR3 protein: CASSEVWGSTDTQYF

J gene: TRBJ2-7
clone size: NA
V gene: TRBV12-3/TRBV12-4
D gene: TRBD2
CDR3 DNA: TGTGCCAGCAGTAGGACTAGCGGGGCAAACTACGAGCAGTACTTC
CDR3 protein: CASSRTSGANYEQYF

J gene: TRBJ2-2
clone size: NA
V gene: TRBV7-2
D gene: NA
CDR3 DNA: TGTGCCAGCAGCCCCGGCCCAGGGAACACCGGGGAGCTGTTTTTT
CDR3 protein: CASSPGPGNTGELFF

J gene: TRBJ2-1
clone size: NA
V gene: TRBV6-5
D gene: NA
CDR3 DNA: TGTGCCAGCAGCCCGGGACGGGAAACAATCTGGGAGCAGTTCTTC
CDR3 protein: CASSPGRETIWEQFF

J gene: TRBJ2-5
clone size: NA
V gene: TRBV4-1
D gene: NA
CDR3 DNA: TGCGCCAGCAGCCAAGAACCCCAGGACGGACAAGAGACCCAGTACTTC
CDR3 protein: CASSQEPQDGQETQYF

J gene: TRBJ2-7
clone size: few
V gene: TRBV6-1
D gene: TRBD1
CDR3 DNA: TGTGCCAGCACTTTCACGGGACAGGCTGTTGGCGCCCAGTACTTC
CDR3 protein: CASTFTGQAVGAQYF

J gene: TRBJ2-3
clone size: NA
V gene: TRBV20-1
D gene: TRBD2
CDR3 DNA: TGCAGTGCTAGAAAGCCGGGACTAGCGGGGGGTACGCAGTATTTT
CDR3 protein: CSARKPGLAGGTQYF

J gene: TRBJ1-1
clone size: NA
V gene: TRBV16
D gene: NA
CDR3 DNA: TGTGCCAGCAGCCAAAAGGTGAACACTGAAGCTTTCTTT
CDR3 protein: CASSQKVNTEAFF

J gene: TRBJ1-5
clone size: NA
V gene: TRBV7-2
D gene: NA
CDR3 DNA: TGTGCCAGCAGCACCGGACCGTCGGGCAATCAGCCCCAGCATTTT
CDR3 protein: CASSTGPSGNQPQHF